This T cell receptor (beta chain) stems from a study of response to subunit inactivated influenza vaccine. This clonotype was seen a few times. MiXCR was run by TCRdb on the RT-PCR reads, yielding one entry per CDR3 protein. The sample yields around 760,000 distinct CDR3 sequences, approximately 13% seen once. The receptor was derived from a man aged 45-60 years who received an inactivated influenza vaccine. Sample: PBMCs from blood, taken 14 days before vaccination.

The CDR3 spells CASSQGGQGSNQPQHF. CDR3 coding DNA: TGTGCCAGCAGCCAAGGGGGACAGGGTAGCAATCAGCCCCAGCATTTT. The chain joins TRBV4-2 to TRBJ1-5; TRBD1 agrees at 9 bases. There are 16 residues in the CDR3. V trimming: 1 base; J trimming: 0 bases; junction bases outside the gene matches: 1. Germline V gene lookup returns CDR1 LGHNA and CDR2 YNFKEQ.